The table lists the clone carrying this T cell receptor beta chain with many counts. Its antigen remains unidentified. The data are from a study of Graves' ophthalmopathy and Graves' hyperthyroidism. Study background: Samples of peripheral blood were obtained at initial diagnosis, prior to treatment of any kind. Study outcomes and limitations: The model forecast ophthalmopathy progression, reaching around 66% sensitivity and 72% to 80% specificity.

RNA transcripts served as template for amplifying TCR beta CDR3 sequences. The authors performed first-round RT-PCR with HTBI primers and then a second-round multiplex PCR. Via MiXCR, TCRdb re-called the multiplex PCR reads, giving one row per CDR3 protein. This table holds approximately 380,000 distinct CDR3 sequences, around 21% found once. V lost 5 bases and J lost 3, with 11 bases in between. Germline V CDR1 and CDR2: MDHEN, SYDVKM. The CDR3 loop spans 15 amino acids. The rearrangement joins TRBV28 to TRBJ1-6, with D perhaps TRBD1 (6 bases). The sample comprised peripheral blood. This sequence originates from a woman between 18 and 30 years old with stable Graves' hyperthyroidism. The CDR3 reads CASSPGTHYNSPLHF. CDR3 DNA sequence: TGTGCCAGCAGTCCCGGGACACACTATAATTCACCCCTCCACTTT.